The present entry profiles one T cell receptor (beta chain) with its context. No antigen is known for it. The sample belongs to a study of T cell responses to AZD1222 COVID-19 vaccine. Overall study results and limits: White British ancestry dominated among donors, who included more females, and clonal diversity was possibly underestimated.

Libraries were prepared by immunoSEQ multiplex PCR; TCRdb keeps only in-frame clonotypes and omits some of them. The sample has some 180,000 clones, about 93% seen once; the top ten hold approximately 0.98%. Germline lookup yields CDR1 WNHNN and CDR2 SYGVQD (reference sequence). V dropped 7 bases and J dropped 4; count of bases not matched to a gene: 12. The CDR3 is made up of 16 amino acids. V usage is TRBV10-1 and J usage is TRBJ2-5; 10 nucleotides align to TRBD1. Material: peripheral blood, obtained 28 days after the second dose of the MenACWY control vaccine. The receptor comes from an adult who received the MenACWY meningococcal vaccine as a control. Here the CDR3 DNA reads TGCGCCAGCATCGGACAGGGGGGGCTCATGGGAGAGACCCAGTACTTC. Its translation is CASIGQGGLMGETQYF.